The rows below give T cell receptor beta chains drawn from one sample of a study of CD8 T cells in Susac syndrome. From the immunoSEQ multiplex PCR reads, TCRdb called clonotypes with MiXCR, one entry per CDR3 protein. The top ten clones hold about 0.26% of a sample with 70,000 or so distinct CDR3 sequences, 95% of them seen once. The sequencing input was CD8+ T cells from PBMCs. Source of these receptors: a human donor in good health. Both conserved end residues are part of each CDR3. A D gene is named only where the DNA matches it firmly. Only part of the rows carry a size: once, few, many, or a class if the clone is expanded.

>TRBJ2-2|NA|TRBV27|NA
TGTGCCAGCAGTTTATTGAACACCGGGGAGCTGTTTTTT
CASSLLNTGELFF
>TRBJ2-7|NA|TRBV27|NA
TGTGCCGTCCGGGCCAACTACGAGCAGTACTTC
CAVRANYEQYF
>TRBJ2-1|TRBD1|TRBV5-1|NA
TGCGCCAGCAGCTTGGAGACAGGGGCTGACGAGCAGTTCTTC
CASSLETGADEQFF
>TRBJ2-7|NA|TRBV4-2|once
TGTGCCAGCAGCCAGGAGTATGGGCCCTACGAGCAGTACTTC
CASSQEYGPYEQYF
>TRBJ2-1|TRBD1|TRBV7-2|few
TGTGCCAGCAGTTTGACAGGGTTCAATGAGCAGTTCTTC
CASSLTGFNEQFF
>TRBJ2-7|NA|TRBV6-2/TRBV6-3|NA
TGTGCCAGCAGCGCCGGGACGTCTCCCTACGAGCAGTACTTC
CASSAGTSPYEQYF
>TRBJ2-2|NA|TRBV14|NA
TGTGCCAGCAGCCACTGGGGCTTGGCCGGGGAGCTGTTTTTT
CASSHWGLAGELFF
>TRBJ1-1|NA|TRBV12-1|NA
TGTGCCAGCAGCTTCAGACAGGGGAAGGGGAACACTGAAGCTTTCTTT
CASSFRQGKGNTEAFF
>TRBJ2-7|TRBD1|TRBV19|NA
TGTGCCAGTGCTCCGGGACAGGGCTACGAGCAGTACTTC
CASAPGQGYEQYF
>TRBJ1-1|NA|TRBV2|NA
TGTGCCAGCAGTGTCGGCAGCCCCACTGAAGCTTTCTTT
CASSVGSPTEAFF
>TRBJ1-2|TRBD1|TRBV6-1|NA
TGTGCCAGCAGTGAACCGGGACAGGGAAGGAACTATGGCTACACCTTC
CASSEPGQGRNYGYTF
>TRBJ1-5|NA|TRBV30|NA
TGTGCCTGGAGTGAAACCGGGACCCTAGGAAGTCAGCCCCAGCATTTT
CAWSETGTLGSQPQHF
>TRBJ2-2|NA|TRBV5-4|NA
TGTGCCAGCAGCTTGAACAGAGCGAACACCGGGGAGCTGTTTTTT
CASSLNRANTGELFF
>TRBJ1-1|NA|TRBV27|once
TGTGCCAGCAGTCAACACCCCGGGCCGAACACTGAAGCTTTCTTT
CASSQHPGPNTEAFF
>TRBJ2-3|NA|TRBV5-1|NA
TGCGCCAGCAGCTTTTACCGGGACCGGACAGATACGCAGTATTTT
CASSFYRDRTDTQYF
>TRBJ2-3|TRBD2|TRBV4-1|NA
TGCGCCAGCAGCCAAACTAGCGGGGACACAGATACGCAGTATTTT
CASSQTSGDTDTQYF